Each of the 24 T cell receptor beta chains below was sequenced from the same sample in a study of blood T cell repertoires in COVID-19. Repertoires were generated with immunoSEQ multiplex PCR, while TCRdb's copy carries only in-frame clones and drops some. In the table there are 200,000 to 250,000 clones, less than 90% of which are singletons. Sequencing was performed on peripheral blood. The source of these receptors is a woman aged 45 to 65 with acute or convalescent COVID-19.

This chain uses TRBV30 with TRBJ2-4; D gene uncertain. Between the trimmed V and J ends, which lost 2 bases and 5 bases, there was a span of 4 bases. The CDR3 length is 11 residues. Germline V gene data show CDR1 as GTSNPN and CDR2 as SVGIG (reference sequence). The CDR3 DNA sequence: TGTGCCTGGAGTCCCGAAAACATTCAGTACTTC. Amino acid sequence: CAWSPENIQYF.

This clone has more than one count but fewer than ten. The chain uses TRBV18 and TRBJ2-2, with 7 positions matching TRBD2. Germline V lookup: CDR1 KGHSH, CDR2 LQKENI. The CDR3 totals 16 residues. Unmatched junction bases numbered 9, after V lost 6 bases and J lost 2 bases. Here the CDR3 reads CASSRNLAANTGELFF. The CDR3 nucleotides are TGTGCCAGCTCCCGGAACCTAGCGGCAAACACCGGGGAGCTGTTTTTT.

In this sample, this clone turned up a few times. The rearrangement uses TRBV7-2 and TRBJ1-2; TRBD1 matches at 9 bases. Germline-derived CDR1 and CDR2 are SGHTA and FQGNSA. V gave up 5 bases and J gave up 4 bases; unmatched junction bases: 8. This CDR3 has 15 residues. The CDR3 nucleotides read TGTGCCAGCAGCGAAACAGGGGGCTCGGGCTATGGCTACACCTTC. Encoded protein: CASSETGGSGYGYTF.

The V call is TRBV7-2, the J call TRBJ2-3, with D uncertain. Trimming took 5 bases from V and 2 from J, leaving 11 bases between them. The CDR3 is 14 residues long. Germline V gene lookup returns CDR1 SGHTA and CDR2 FQGNSA. The CDR3 reads CASSLPLATDTQYF. The CDR3 DNA sequence: TGTGCCAGCAGCCTCCCTCTGGCCACAGATACGCAGTATTTT.

Regarding this clone: Other DNA sequences in this specimen translate into the identical CDR3. The chain recombines TRBV18 with TRBJ2-3; maybe TRBD2 (6 bases). The CDR3 totals 15 residues. The germline V gene encodes CDR1 KGHSH and CDR2 LQKENI. The germline V and J ends were trimmed by 1 base and 1 base, with 9 bases remaining between them. The CDR3: CASSPRGGGTDTQYF. The CDR3 nucleotides read TGTGCCAGCTCACCACGGGGCGGGGGCACAGATACGCAGTATTTT. The entire variable domain, with the rest obtained from reference TRBV18 and TRBJ2-3, is as follows: NAGVMQNPRHLVRRRGQEARLRCSPMKGHSHVYWYRQLPEEGLKFMVYLQKENIIDESGMPKERFSAEFPKEGPSILRIQQVVRGDSAAYFCASSPRGGGTDTQYFGPGTRLTVL.

The V and J genes are TRBV10-3 and TRBJ1-4, with D tentatively TRBD1 (5 bases). Germline V gene lookup returns CDR1 ENHRY and CDR2 SYGVKD. Trimming left V 6 bases short and J 7 bases short, with 15 bases between. There are 14 residues in the CDR3. CDR3 DNA: TGTGCCATCAGCGACAGCCCCTCAGGTGAAAAACTGTTTTTT. Encoded protein: CAISDSPSGEKLFF.

This sequence joins TRBV2 and TRBJ2-6; D remains ambiguous. The CDR3 is 13 residues long. Germline V gives CDR1 SNHLY, CDR2 FYNNEI. V was trimmed by 5 bases and J by 1 base, leaving 3 bases between them. CDR3 nucleotide sequence: TGTGCCAGCAGTCGGTCTGGGGCCAACGTCCTGACTTTC. It is translated as CASSRSGANVLTF.

This clone has more than one count but fewer than ten. The chain has TRBV7-2 and TRBJ2-7; 10 nucleotides line up with TRBD2. The CDR3 runs to 15 residues. Trimming removed 5 bases from V and 0 bases from J; junction bases left unmatched: 4. Looked up from germline, CDR1 is SGHTA and CDR2 is FQGNSA. The CDR3 spells CASSAASGSSYEQYF. The CDR3 nucleotides are TGTGCCAGCAGCGCTGCTAGCGGGAGCTCCTACGAGCAGTACTTC.

The genes are TRBV5-1 and TRBJ2-1; TRBD1 is a possible D gene (6 bases). Deletions cut 0 bases from V and 4 bases from J, with 14 bases between. There are 16 residues in the CDR3. Per the germline V gene, CDR1 is SGHRS and CDR2 is YFSETQ. In nucleotides, the CDR3 is TGCGCCAGCAGCTTGGATCGGACAGCTTTTTACAATGAGCAGTTCTTC. It translates to CASSLDRTAFYNEQFF.

The genes are TRBV6-2 or TRBV6-3 and TRBJ2-1; TRBD1 matches 9 bases. The J segment lost 8 bases and the V segment lost 5 bases, leaving 16 bases of the junction unmatched. The CDR3 length is 17 residues. Germline CDR1 and CDR2: MNHEY and SVGEGT. CDR3 residues: CASSTSYRGHYYDEQFF. The CDR3 DNA reads as TGTGCCAGCAGTACTTCATACAGGGGGCATTATTACGATGAGCAGTTCTTC.

The V call is TRBV19, the J call TRBJ1-6; a possible D gene is TRBD1 (5 bases). Germline-derived CDR1 and CDR2 are LNHDA and SQIVND (reference sequence). The CDR3 runs 14 residues. V shed 7 bases and J shed 9 bases, with 16 bases lying between them. CDR3 in amino acids: CASKLGRGSSPLHF. The CDR3 nucleotides are TGTGCCAGTAAATTGGGTAGGGGTTCTTCACCCCTCCACTTT.

This sequence joins TRBV7-8 and TRBJ1-1; possibly TRBD1 for D (5 bases). V lost 5 bases and J lost 0, with 16 bases in between. CDR3 size: 16 residues. In germline, CDR1 is SGHVS, CDR2 FQNEAQ. This CDR3 reads CASSLRKDSMNTEAFF. In DNA form, the CDR3 reads TGTGCCAGCAGCCTACGAAAAGACAGCATGAACACTGAAGCTTTCTTT.

The chain employs TRBV28 and TRBJ2-3; maybe TRBD1 (5 bases). The CDR3 has 14 residues. Trimming cost V 2 bases and J 3 bases, with 9 bases left between them. Germline V gene data show CDR1 as MDHEN and CDR2 as SYDVKM. CDR3 loop: CASSLSQGTDTQYF. CDR3 bases: TGTGCCAGCAGTTTAAGTCAGGGAACAGATACGCAGTATTTT.

This chain joins TRBV5-6 and TRBJ1-1; 8 bases are a match to TRBD1. This CDR3 contains 15 residues. Per the germline V gene, CDR1 is SGHDT and CDR2 is YYEEEE. The ends lost 5 bases at V and 1 base at J; junction bases unmatched: 7. This CDR3 reads CASSLPGGPNTEAFF. The DNA for the CDR3 is TGTGCCAGCAGTTTACCAGGGGGCCCGAACACTGAAGCTTTCTTT.

J is TRBJ2-3 and V is TRBV7-2; 12 bases are a match to TRBD1. This CDR3 is 16 amino acids long. Trimming at V came to 0 bases and at J to 6 bases, leaving 4 bases not matched to a gene. Germline V gene data show CDR1 as SGHTA and CDR2 as FQGNSA. In DNA form, the CDR3 reads TGTGCCAGCAGCTTAGCGGGACAGGGGGCAGGGGATACGCAGTATTTT. Translation: CASSLAGQGAGDTQYF.

There are a few counts of this clone. The V call is TRBV13, the J call TRBJ1-1, with 7 bases that match TRBD1. Germline CDR1 and CDR2: PRHDT and FYEKMQ (reference sequence). The CDR3 extends over 13 amino acids. V lost 5 bases to trimming and J lost 7 bases; unmatched junction nucleotides: 7. CDR3 sequence reads: CASSEPGTDEAFF. In DNA, the CDR3 is TGTGCCAGCAGCGAGCCCGGGACAGATGAAGCTTTCTTT. Looking up the rest from reference TRBV13 and TRBJ1-1 gives the full variable domain: AAGVIQSPRHLIKEKRETATLKCYPIPRHDTVYWYQQGPGQDPQFLISFYEKMQSDKGSIPDRFSAQQFSDYHSELNMSSLELGDSALYFCASSEPGTDEAFFGQGTRLTVV.

This clone appeared once. The V gene is TRBV5-4, the J gene TRBJ1-2, with TRBD1 matching over 8 bases. The length of the CDR3 is 14 residues. Losses at the gene ends were 3 bases for V and 11 bases for J; bases not matched to a gene: 12. The germline V gene has CDR1 SGHNT and CDR2 YYREEE (reference sequence). CDR3 sequence: CASSSGQGPLVYTF. The CDR3 region has the DNA TGTGCCAGCAGCTCCGGACAGGGACCTCTCGTGTACACCTTC.

This clone came up once. The chain combines TRBV4-2 with TRBJ1-3, with 8 bases lining up with TRBD1. Per the germline V gene, CDR1 is LGHNA and CDR2 is YNFKEQ. The CDR3 has 16 amino acids. V shed 1 base, J shed 0 bases, and the junction held 2 bases outside the gene matches. The CDR3 sequence is CASSQAGTGSGNTIYF. The CDR3 nucleotides read TGTGCCAGCAGCCAAGCCGGGACAGGCTCTGGAAACACCATATATTTT.

The gene calls are TRBV19 and TRBJ2-5; no reliable D call. V was clipped by 8 bases and J by 2 bases, with 9 bases between them. The germline V gene has CDR1 LNHDA and CDR2 SQIVND (reference sequence). This CDR3 comprises 12 residues. CDR3 amino acids: CASGPAQETQYF. Here the CDR3 DNA reads TGTGCCAGTGGCCCAGCGCAAGAGACCCAGTACTTC.

The rearrangement joins TRBV10-1 to TRBJ2-5, with 13 bases aligning to TRBD2. Germline V gene lookup returns CDR1 WNHNN and CDR2 SYGVQD (reference sequence). J gave up 10 bases and V 8 bases, and 10 bases lay outside the gene matches. The CDR3 has 14 amino acids. This CDR3 is CASGELAGGLCQYF. In DNA form, the CDR3 reads TGCGCCAGCGGAGAACTAGCGGGGGGGCTCTGCCAGTACTTC.

This clone was detected only once. The V and J genes are TRBV21-1 and TRBJ1-6. TRBV21-1 is a pseudogene segment. The CDR3 is made up of 15 amino acids. The CDR3, as DNA: TGTGCCAGCAGCATTTCGAGCTCCTATAATTCACCCCTCCACTTT. Translation: CASSISSSYNSPLHF.

As for this clone: The identical CDR3 is also encoded by other nucleotide sequences in the sample. The genes are TRBV3-1 (or the pseudogene TRBV3-2) and TRBJ1-1, with D perhaps matching TRBD1 (5 bases). CDR1 is LGHDT and CDR2 is YNNKEL in the germline V gene (reference sequence). Trimming shortened V by 4 bases and J by 3 bases, and 12 bases separated the two germline ends. The length of the CDR3 is 14 residues. This CDR3 reads CASSLQGWDTEAFF. CDR3 in DNA: TGTGCCAGCAGCCTCCAGGGTTGGGACACTGAAGCTTTCTTT.

The chain links TRBV10-2 to TRBJ2-3; 7 positions agree with TRBD2. V lost 1 base to trimming and J lost 0 bases; unmatched junction nucleotides: 4. This CDR3 has 16 amino acids. Looked up from germline, CDR1 is WSHSY and CDR2 is SAAADI. The CDR3 is CASSEFRGVSTDTQYF. In nucleotides, the CDR3 is TGCGCCAGCAGTGAGTTCCGGGGGGTCAGCACAGATACGCAGTATTTT.

The V and J genes are TRBV7-6 and TRBJ2-6; TRBD2 aligns across 8 bases. The CDR3 has 15 amino acids. In germline, CDR1 is SGHVS, CDR2 FNYEAQ. V trimming: 5 bases; J trimming: 2 bases; junction bases outside the gene matches: 2. The CDR3 DNA is TGTGCCAGCAGCGCGACTAGCGCTGGGGCCAACGTCCTGACTTTC. Translation gives CASSATSAGANVLTF.